A selection of T cell receptor beta chains follows, all from one sample in a study of T cell responses to AZD1222 COVID-19 vaccine. Produced via immunoSEQ multiplex PCR; TCRdb's table is partial and in-frame only. This table has around 130,000 clones, 70% to 90% appearing once. This material consisted of peripheral blood, taken 28 days after the second AZD1222 dose. These receptors all stem from an adult who received the AZD1222 COVID-19 vaccine. The CDR3 runs from the conserved cysteine through the conserved F or W. A D gene is named only where the DNA matches it firmly. Clone size, where shown, is once, few, many, or a class for clones that have expanded.

>17|.|TRBJ2-3|.|TRBV5-4
TGTGCCAGCAGCTTGGGGTCGGGCCCCTCCTCCACAGATACGCAGTATTTT
CASSLGSGPSSTDTQYF
>13|.|TRBJ1-1|.|TRBV10-3
TGTGCCATCAGGACGACACCTAACACTGACGCTTTCTTT
CAIRTTPNTDAFF
>12|.|TRBJ1-4|.|TRBV27
TGTGCCAGCAGTTCCCCGGGTGAAAAACTGTTTTTT
CASSSPGEKLFF
>13|.|TRBJ2-2|.|TRBV7-6
TGTGCCAGCAGCTTAGCCCTCACCGGGGAGCTGTTTTTT
CASSLALTGELFF
>18|.|TRBJ1-1|TRBD1|TRBV14
TGTGCCAGCAGCCATCTCCGGGACAGGGGGTCGCTGAACACTGAAGCTTTCTTT
CASSHLRDRGSLNTEAFF
>15|.|TRBJ2-3|.|TRBV12-5
TGTGCTAGTGCCTCAGGGTTAGGGCCAGGAGATACGCAGTATTTT
CASASGLGPGDTQYF
>14|.|TRBJ2-7|.|TRBV14
TGTGCCAGCAGCCCTCTCGGGAGTTTGGGGGAGCAGTACTTC
CASSPLGSLGEQYF
>11|.|TRBJ1-2|.|TRBV6-2/TRBV6-3
TGTGCCAGCAGTTACTTCAATGGCTACACCTTC
CASSYFNGYTF
>15|once|TRBJ1-1|.|TRBV5-1
TGCGCCAGCAGCTTGATATCAGGATTGAACACTGAAGCTTTCTTT
CASSLISGLNTEAFF
>13|.|TRBJ1-2|.|TRBV5-1
TGCGCCAGCAGCTGGGGGGACATCTATGGCTACACCTTC
CASSWGDIYGYTF
>12|.|TRBJ1-2|.|TRBV5-1
TGCGCCAGCAGCTTAGACAACTATGGCTACACCTTC
CASSLDNYGYTF
>16|.|TRBJ1-1|.|TRBV3-1/TRBV3-2
TGTGCCAGCAGCCAAGGACGGGGGGTTATGTACACTGAAGCTTTCTTT
CASSQGRGVMYTEAFF
>13|.|TRBJ2-7|.|TRBV4-3
TGCGCCAGCAGCCCCTTGGGCGGACGGGAGCAGTACTTC
CASSPLGGREQYF
>14|.|TRBJ2-2|.|TRBV6-4
TGTGCCAGCAGTGAGGGGTGGAACACCGGGGAGCTGTTTTTT
CASSEGWNTGELFF
>13|.|TRBJ1-5|TRBD1|TRBV10-2
TGCGCCACCTGGACAGGGGGCGACCAGCCCCAGCATTTT
CATWTGGDQPQHF
>12|once|TRBJ1-5|.|TRBV7-9
TGTGCCAGCAGCCGAGGGGGTCAGCCCCAGCATTTT
CASSRGGQPQHF
>15|.|TRBJ1-1|.|TRBV2
TGTGCCAGCAGTCTACACGGGGGCTGGGACACTGAAGCTTTCTTT
CASSLHGGWDTEAFF
>18|.|TRBJ2-5|TRBD2|TRBV3-1/TRBV3-2
TGTGCCAGCAGCCATGTGGGCAGTCCAAGCGGGAGGGGGTGGGACCAGTACTTC
CASSHVGSPSGRGWDQYF
>16|once|TRBJ2-7|.|TRBV9
TGTGCCAACAGCGTAGCTGGAGGGGAATGGTCCTACGAGCAGTACTTC
CANSVAGGEWSYEQYF
>18|.|TRBJ1-5|TRBD1|TRBV7-2
TGTGCCAGCAGCTTTGTGGGGACAGCCAGCGATAGCAATCAGCCCCAGCATTTT
CASSFVGTASDSNQPQHF
>16|.|TRBJ2-5|TRBD2|TRBV9
TGTGCCAGCAGCGTATTGGGCGGGGGGCCCATAGAGACCCAGTACTTC
CASSVLGGGPIETQYF
>13|.|TRBJ1-2|TRBD1|TRBV30
TGTGCCTGGAGTGTAGGGGGCGCGGGTGGCTACACCTTC
CAWSVGGAGGYTF
>17|.|TRBJ2-1|TRBD2|TRBV19
TGTGCCAGTAGTAACCGACTAGCGGGAGCCAGAGGGGATGAGCAGTTCTTC
CASSNRLAGARGDEQFF
>15|.|TRBJ1-1|.|TRBV30
TGTGCCTGGAGTGTACGGGGCAGAGTGAACACTGAAGCTTTCTTT
CAWSVRGRVNTEAFF
>15|.|TRBJ1-2|.|TRBV7-9
TGTGCCAGCAGCCGGACGTTCGGGACTGACTATGGCTACACCTTC
CASSRTFGTDYGYTF
>15|.|TRBJ1-1|.|TRBV6-5
TGTGCCAGCAGTTACTCGGATCCCCAGAACACTGAAGCTTTCTTT
CASSYSDPQNTEAFF
>12|once|TRBJ1-1|.|TRBV12-3/TRBV12-4
TGTGCCAGCAGTTTAATGGGGTTTGAAGCTTTCTTT
CASSLMGFEAFF
>13|.|TRBJ2-7|.|TRBV5-5
TGTGCCAGCAGCTTGGGTTCTAGCTACGAGCAGTACTTC
CASSLGSSYEQYF
>21|.|TRBJ2-6|.|TRBV4-1
TGCGCCAGCAGCCAAGATCGAATAGGACCAGGGGGGGGCTCTGGGGCCAACGTCCTGACTTTC
CASSQDRIGPGGGSGANVLTF
>13|.|TRBJ2-7|TRBD2|TRBV7-2
TGTGCCAGCAGCGCCGGGACTATTAGTGTGCAGTACTTC
CASSAGTISVQYF
>12|.|TRBJ2-2|.|TRBV7-9
TGTGCCAGCAGCTTAGTGTCCGGGGAGCTGTTTTTT
CASSLVSGELFF
>15|.|TRBJ2-7|TRBD2|TRBV9
TGTGCCAGCAGCGTTTCAGCGGGGCCCTCCTACGAGCAGTACTTC
CASSVSAGPSYEQYF
>12|.|TRBJ1-2|.|TRBV6-1
TGTGCCAGCAGTGAGATGGAGTATGGCTACACCTTC
CASSEMEYGYTF
>16|.|TRBJ1-1|.|TRBV11-2
TGTGCCAGCAGCTCCATGGGGGCAGGTCGGAACACTGAAGCTTTCTTT
CASSSMGAGRNTEAFF
>13|.|TRBJ1-1|TRBD1|TRBV7-9
TGTGCCAGCAGACCAACAGGGGACACTGAAGCTTTCTTT
CASRPTGDTEAFF
>15|.|TRBJ1-1|.|TRBV4-3
TGCGCCAGCAGCCAAGACCAGGGTAGGAACACTGAAGCTTTCTTT
CASSQDQGRNTEAFF
>13|.|TRBJ1-5|.|TRBV27
TGTGCCAGCTCCCTGGGGTGGGGTCAGCCCCAGCATTTT
CASSLGWGQPQHF
>14|few|TRBJ1-1|.|TRBV10-2
TGCGCCAGCAGCCTCTCAGGTGTTCTGACTGAAGCTTTCTTT
CASSLSGVLTEAFF
>16|few|TRBJ2-3|TRBD2|TRBV9
TGTGCCAGCAGCGAGCGGGGGGGCCACCCCACAGATACGCAGTATTTT
CASSERGGHPTDTQYF
>16|.|TRBJ1-3|.|TRBV3-1/TRBV3-2
TGTGCCAGCAGCCAAGCGGGAGGGGCCGTTGGAAACACCATATATTTT
CASSQAGGAVGNTIYF
>14|once|TRBJ1-5|TRBD1|TRBV27
TGTGCCAGCAGTTTCAGGACAGGGGATCAGCCCCAGCATTTT
CASSFRTGDQPQHF
>11|few|TRBJ1-1|.|TRBV25-1
TGTGCCAGCAGCCGGAACACTGAAGCTTTCTTT
CASSRNTEAFF
>13|.|TRBJ1-4|.|TRBV7-6
TGTGCCAGCAGCCCCGGACCCGTTGAAAAACTGTTTTTT
CASSPGPVEKLFF
>15|.|TRBJ1-2|TRBD1|TRBV7-2
TGTGCCAGCAGCTTGGGGGACAGGGAATTATATGGCTACACCTTC
CASSLGDRELYGYTF
>18|.|TRBJ1-3|.|TRBV18
TGTGCCAGCTCACCTGATTCGAGTTGGGGGGCGCCTGGAAACACCATATATTTT
CASSPDSSWGAPGNTIYF
>15|.|TRBJ1-2|TRBD1|TRBV7-8
TGTGCCAGCAGCCTCCGGGACAGCGACTTGGGTGGCTACACCTTC
CASSLRDSDLGGYTF
>11|.|TRBJ2-7|.|TRBV6-5
TGTGCCAGCAGCCAGCTCTACGAGCAGTACTTC
CASSQLYEQYF
>16|.|TRBJ2-7|TRBD2|TRBV15
TGTGCCACCAGCAGAGTATTGCTAGCGGGAGAATCCGAGCAGTACTTC
CATSRVLLAGESEQYF
>16|.|TRBJ2-3|TRBD2|TRBV3-1/TRBV3-2
TGTGCCAGCAGCCACGGACTAGCGGGTCCCACAGATACGCAGTATTTT
CASSHGLAGPTDTQYF
>14|.|TRBJ1-1|.|TRBV5-4
TGTGCCGCCAGGCCCGGGGGGGCGAACACTGAAGCTTTCTTT
CAARPGGANTEAFF
>15|.|TRBJ2-2|TRBD1|TRBV27
TGTGCCAGCAGTTGGGGGACAGTCAACACCGGGGAGCTGTTTTTT
CASSWGTVNTGELFF
>14|.|TRBJ2-3|TRBD2|TRBV5-1
TGCGCCAGCAGGGCGGGAGTGAGAACAGATACGCAGTATTTT
CASRAGVRTDTQYF
>14|.|TRBJ1-1|.|TRBV10-3
TGTGCCATCAGTGATGTTTCAGTGAACACTGAAGCTTTCTTT
CAISDVSVNTEAFF
>13|.|TRBJ2-5|TRBD2|TRBV7-7
TGTGCCAGCAGCTTCGGACTAGCCGGGACCCAGTACTTC
CASSFGLAGTQYF
>15|.|TRBJ2-7|TRBD1|TRBV3-1/TRBV3-2
TGTGCCAGCAGCCTAATACCGACAGGGGGCGGGGAGCAGTACTTC
CASSLIPTGGGEQYF
>13|once|TRBJ1-1|.|TRBV2
TGTGCCAGCAAGTGGTTCATGAACACTGAAGCTTTCTTT
CASKWFMNTEAFF
>13|few|TRBJ2-2|.|TRBV2
TGTGCCAGCAGTGTAGGCCCCCCCGGGGAGCTGTTTTTT
CASSVGPPGELFF